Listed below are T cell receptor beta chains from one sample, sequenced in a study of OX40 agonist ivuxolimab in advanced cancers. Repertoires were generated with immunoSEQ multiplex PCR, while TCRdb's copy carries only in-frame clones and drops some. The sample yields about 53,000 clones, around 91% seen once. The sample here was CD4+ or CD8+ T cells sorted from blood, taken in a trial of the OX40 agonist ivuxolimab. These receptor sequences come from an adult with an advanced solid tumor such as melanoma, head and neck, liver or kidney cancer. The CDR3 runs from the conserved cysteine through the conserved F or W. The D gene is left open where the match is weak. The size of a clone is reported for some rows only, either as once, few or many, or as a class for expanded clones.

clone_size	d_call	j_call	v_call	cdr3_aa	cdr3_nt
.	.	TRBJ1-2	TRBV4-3	CASSPRAGLYGYTF	TGCGCCAGCAGCCCAAGAGCAGGACTATATGGCTACACCTTC
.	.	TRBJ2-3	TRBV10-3	CAISEPNTDTQYF	TGTGCCATCAGTGAACCGAACACAGATACGCAGTATTTT
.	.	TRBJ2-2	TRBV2	CASSEARRLGELFF	TGTGCCAGCAGTGAAGCGAGAAGACTTGGGGAGCTGTTTTTT
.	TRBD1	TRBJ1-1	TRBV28	CASSSPQGAGRNTEAFF	TGTGCCAGCAGTTCCCCACAGGGGGCGGGTAGGAACACTGAAGCTTTCTTT
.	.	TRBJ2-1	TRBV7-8	CASSLGRANSYNEQFF	TGTGCCAGCAGCTTAGGTCGAGCCAACTCCTACAATGAGCAGTTCTTC
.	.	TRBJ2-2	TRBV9	CASSALQGLDTGELFF	TGTGCCAGCAGCGCATTGCAGGGCTTGGACACCGGGGAGCTGTTTTTT
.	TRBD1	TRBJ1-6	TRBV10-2	CASSESSGTARSPLHF	TGCGCCAGCAGTGAGTCATCCGGGACAGCGCGTTCACCCCTCCACTTT
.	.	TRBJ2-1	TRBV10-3	CAISAQGGWEFF	TGTGCCATCAGTGCGCAGGGCGGATGGGAGTTCTTC
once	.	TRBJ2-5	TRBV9	CASSVGGAVGRETQYF	TGTGCCAGCAGCGTGGGGGGAGCGGTGGGGCGAGAGACCCAGTACTTC
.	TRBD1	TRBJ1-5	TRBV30	CAWSPSRDRGQHF	TGTGCCTGGAGTCCTAGCCGGGACAGGGGCCAGCATTTT
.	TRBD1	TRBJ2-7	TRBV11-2	CASSLDGDRVEQYF	TGTGCCAGCAGCTTAGATGGCGACAGGGTCGAGCAGTACTTC
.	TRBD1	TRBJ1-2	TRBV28	CASRPQGARYGYTF	TGTGCCAGCAGGCCACAGGGGGCGAGGTACGGCTACACCTTC
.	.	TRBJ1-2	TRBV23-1	CASRSPSSYGYTF	TGCGCCAGTCGATCGCCCAGTAGCTATGGCTACACCTTC
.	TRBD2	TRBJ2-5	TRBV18	CASSEAGAGQETQYF	TGTGCCAGCTCAGAAGCGGGGGCTGGCCAAGAGACCCAGTACTTC
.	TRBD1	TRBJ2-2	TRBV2	CASSFGRTGGHGELFF	TGTGCCAGCAGTTTCGGACGGACAGGGGGTCACGGGGAGCTGTTTTTT
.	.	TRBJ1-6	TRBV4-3	CASSLGTYNSPLHF	TGCGCCAGCAGCCTGGGAACCTATAATTCACCCCTCCACTTT
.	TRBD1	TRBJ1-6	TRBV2	CASSLTPGQGFGFSPLHF	TGTGCCAGCAGTTTAACTCCGGGACAGGGTTTTGGTTTCTCACCCCTCCACTTT
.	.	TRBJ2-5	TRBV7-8	CASSRLLLGEGLAKETQYF	TGTGCCAGCAGCCGACTTTTACTAGGGGAAGGGCTAGCAAAAGAGACCCAGTACTTC
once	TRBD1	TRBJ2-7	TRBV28	CASSSGTVYEQYF	TGTGCCAGCAGCTCCGGGACAGTGTACGAGCAGTACTTC
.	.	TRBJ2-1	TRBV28	CASSLDYNEQFF	TGTGCCAGCAGCCTAGACTACAATGAGCAGTTCTTC
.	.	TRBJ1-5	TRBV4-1	CASRPYRDSNQPQHF	TGCGCCAGCAGGCCCTACAGGGACAGCAATCAGCCCCAGCATTTT
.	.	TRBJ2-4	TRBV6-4	CASITAKAKNIQYF	TGTGCCAGCATTACAGCAAAAGCCAAAAACATTCAGTACTTC
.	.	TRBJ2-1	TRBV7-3	CASSLQGSEQFF	TGTGCCAGCAGCTTACAAGGTTCTGAGCAGTTCTTC
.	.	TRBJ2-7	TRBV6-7	CASSYSIGQGGYEQYF	TGTGCCAGCAGTTACTCGATTGGCCAGGGGGGCTACGAGCAGTACTTC
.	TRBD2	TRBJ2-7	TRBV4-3	CASSQQTSGSSYEQYF	TGCGCCAGCAGCCAGCAGACTAGCGGAAGCTCCTACGAGCAGTACTTC
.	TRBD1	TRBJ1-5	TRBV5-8	CASSLGTGRYSNQPQHF	TGTGCCAGCAGCCTGGGGACAGGGCGATATAGCAATCAGCCCCAGCATTTT
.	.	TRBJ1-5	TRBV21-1	CASSKGAGRSNQPQHF	TGTGCCAGCAGCAAAGGGGCGGGACGGAGCAATCAGCCCCAGCATTTT
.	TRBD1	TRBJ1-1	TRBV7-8	CASSLGYPGQVSTEAFF	TGTGCCAGCAGCTTAGGCTACCCGGGACAGGTTAGCACTGAAGCTTTCTTT
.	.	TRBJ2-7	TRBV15	CATSRDRYPGEQYF	TGTGCCACCAGCAGAGATCGGTACCCGGGTGAGCAGTACTTC
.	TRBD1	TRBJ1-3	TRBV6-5	CASSYLGQGNTIYF	TGTGCCAGCAGTTACCTGGGACAGGGAAACACCATATATTTT
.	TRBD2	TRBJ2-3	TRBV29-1	CSVEEAGGIAGFTDTQYF	TGCAGCGTTGAAGAGGCGGGAGGGATAGCGGGGTTCACAGATACGCAGTATTTT
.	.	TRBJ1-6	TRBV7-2	CASSFSGMDSPLHF	TGTGCCAGCAGCTTTTCGGGAATGGATTCACCCCTCCACTTT
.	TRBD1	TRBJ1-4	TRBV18	CASSPGQGLNEKLFF	TGTGCCAGCTCACCAGGACAGGGCCTTAATGAAAAACTGTTTTTT
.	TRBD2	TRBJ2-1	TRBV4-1	CASSQDLVAGGHNEQFF	TGCGCCAGCAGCCAAGATTTGGTGGCGGGAGGCCACAATGAGCAGTTCTTC
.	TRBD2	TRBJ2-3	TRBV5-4	CASSLLGGAGTDTQYF	TGTGCCAGCAGCTTGCTGGGAGGGGCCGGCACAGATACGCAGTATTTT
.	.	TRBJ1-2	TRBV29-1	CSATGGRPDGYTF	TGCAGCGCCACGGGGGGCCGACCGGATGGCTACACCTTC
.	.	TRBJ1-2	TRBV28	CASRPTGSYHGYTF	TGTGCCAGCAGGCCCACAGGGTCCTACCATGGCTACACCTTC
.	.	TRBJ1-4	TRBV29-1	CSVGGGGPNEKLFF	TGCAGCGTAGGAGGGGGAGGGCCTAATGAAAAACTGTTTTTT
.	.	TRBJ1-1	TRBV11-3	CASSLDGTVGNTEAFF	TGTGCCAGCAGCTTAGATGGAACGGTGGGGAACACTGAAGCTTTCTTT
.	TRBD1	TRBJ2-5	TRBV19	CASSPRGSGGRETQYF	TGTGCCAGTAGCCCCCGAGGTTCAGGGGGCCGGGAGACCCAGTACTTC
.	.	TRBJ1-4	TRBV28	CASSLGAGGNEKLFF	TGTGCCAGCAGTTTGGGTGCCGGAGGTAATGAAAAACTGTTTTTT
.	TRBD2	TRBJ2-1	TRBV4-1	CASSPHLAGASYNEQFF	TGCGCCAGCAGCCCCCACCTAGCGGGGGCTTCCTACAATGAGCAGTTCTTC
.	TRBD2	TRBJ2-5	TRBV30	CAWSVGLAGVETQYF	TGTGCCTGGAGTGTCGGGCTAGCGGGAGTAGAGACCCAGTACTTC
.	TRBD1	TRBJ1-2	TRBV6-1	CASRQTGEDGYTF	TGTGCCAGCAGGCAGACAGGGGAAGACGGCTACACCTTC
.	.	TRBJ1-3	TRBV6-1	CASSEAKLRNSGNTIYF	TGTGCCAGCAGTGAAGCGAAGTTGAGGAACTCTGGAAACACCATATATTTT
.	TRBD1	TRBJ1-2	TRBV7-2	CASSLAGQGAGGYTF	TGTGCCAGCAGCTTAGCGGGACAGGGGGCGGGAGGCTACACCTTC
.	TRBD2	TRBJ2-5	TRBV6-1	CASNPSGEETQYF	TGTGCCAGCAACCCCAGCGGGGAAGAGACCCAGTACTTC
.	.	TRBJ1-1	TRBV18	CASSPPGNTEAFF	TGTGCCAGCTCACCACCAGGGAACACTGAAGCTTTCTTT
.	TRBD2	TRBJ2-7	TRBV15	CATSRRRGGDPDEQYF	TGTGCCACCAGCAGACGAAGGGGAGGGGACCCCGACGAGCAGTACTTC
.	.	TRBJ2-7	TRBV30	CAWSPWGYEQYF	TGTGCCTGGAGTCCATGGGGTTACGAGCAGTACTTC
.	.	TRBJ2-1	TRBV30	CAWIPIGGVEISEQFF	TGTGCCTGGATCCCCATAGGGGGGGTAGAAATCAGCGAGCAGTTCTTC
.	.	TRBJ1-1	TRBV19	CASSIQENTEAFF	TGTGCCAGTAGTATACAGGAAAACACTGAAGCTTTCTTT
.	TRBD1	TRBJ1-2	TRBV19	CASSMPGGHGYTF	TGTGCCAGTAGTATGCCAGGGGGCCATGGCTACACCTTC
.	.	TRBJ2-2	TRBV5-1	CASSLGNTGELFF	TGCGCCAGCAGCTTAGGTAACACCGGGGAGCTGTTTTTT
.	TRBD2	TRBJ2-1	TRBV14	CASSLGLAGVYEQFF	TGTGCCAGCAGCCTAGGACTAGCGGGAGTCTATGAGCAGTTCTTC
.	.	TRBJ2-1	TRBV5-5	CASSSEVGGHNEQFF	TGTGCCAGCAGCTCGGAGGTGGGTGGGCACAATGAGCAGTTCTTC